Shown below are 24 T cell receptor beta chains from a single sample sequenced in a study of T cells in localized non-small cell lung cancer (dated by TCRdb to 2019 to 2021). Library prep was done by the immunoSEQ multiplex PCR assay. Imported from immuneACCESS, the table was reduced by TCRdb to in-frame sequences with V and J called. These copies leave out some clones; in studies compared against another copy, an unresolved V gene accounts for under half, and the cause of the remainder is not known. Present in this sample are about 52,000 clones, around three quarters of which were seen just once. The ten largest clones take up around 4% of the sample. The sample consisted of PBMCs, taken before any cancer treatment. All receptors derive from a woman aged 40 to 75 with stage II lung adenocarcinoma.

The gene calls are TRBV28 and TRBJ1-2; no definite D call. The CDR3 loop spans 13 amino acids. Trimming left V 3 bases short and J 4 bases short, with 9 bases between. Germline V CDR1 and CDR2: MDHEN, SYDVKM. The CDR3 spells CASSFGPIYGYTF. The DNA of the CDR3 is TGTGCCAGCAGTTTTGGGCCCATCTATGGCTACACCTTC.

The J gene is TRBJ2-5, the V gene TRBV6-6; 7 bases fit TRBD1. V gave up 6 bases and J gave up 1 base; unmatched junction bases: 5. This CDR3 contains 14 residues. Germline V CDR1 and CDR2: MNHNY, SVGAGI (reference sequence). As DNA, the CDR3 is TGTGCCAGCAGAGAGACAGGGCTCCAAGAGACCCAGTACTTC. Its protein is CASRETGLQETQYF.

The V and J genes are TRBV5-1 and TRBJ1-4, with 8 positions matching TRBD1. The ends lost 4 bases at V and 3 bases at J; junction bases unmatched: 5. In germline, CDR1 is SGHRS, CDR2 YFSETQ. CDR3 length equals 15 residues. CDR3 residues: CASSVQGAANEKLFF. In DNA form, the CDR3 reads TGCGCCAGCAGCGTCCAGGGGGCGGCTAATGAAAAACTGTTTTTT. Filled out from reference TRBV5-1 and TRBJ1-4, the complete variable domain reads KAGVTQTPRYLIKTRGQQVTLSCSPISGHRSVSWYQQTPGQGLQFLFEYFSETQRNKGNFPGRFSGRQFSNSRSEMNVSTLELGDSALYLCASSVQGAANEKLFFGSGTQLSVL.

The V gene is TRBV5-1, the J gene TRBJ1-4; TRBD1 might be the D (5 bases). From germline, CDR1 is SGHRS and CDR2 YFSETQ. V was cut by 4 bases and J by 7 bases, with 11 bases left in between. The CDR3 is 13 amino acids. The CDR3 here is CASSLDGAEKLFF. Here the CDR3 DNA reads TGCGCCAGCAGCCTCGACGGGGCTGAAAAACTGTTTTTT.

This chain joins TRBV9 and TRBJ2-7; TRBD2 matches 7 bases. This CDR3 contains 15 residues. Germline-derived CDR1 and CDR2 are SGDLS and YYNGEE. The V segment lost 0 bases and the J segment 5 bases; nucleotides outside the gene matches: 8. In nucleotides, the CDR3 is TGTGCCAGCAGCGTAGCAGGTATTGGGAGGGACGAGCAGTACTTC. It translates to CASSVAGIGRDEQYF.

V gene TRBV28 combines with J gene TRBJ1-5; the match to TRBD1 covers 9 bases. The CDR3 contains 14 residues. Germline loops: CDR1 MDHEN, CDR2 SYDVKM. V was pared by 6 bases and J by 7 bases, with 7 bases of the junction left unmatched. The CDR3 is CASSVTGGFQPQHF. In nucleotides, the CDR3 is TGTGCCAGCAGCGTTACAGGGGGCTTCCAGCCCCAGCATTTT.

The V call is TRBV28, the J call TRBJ2-7, with D hard to call. Per germline, CDR1 MDHEN and CDR2 SYDVKM. The CDR3 spans 11 residues. Between the trimmed V and J ends, which lost 7 bases and 3 bases, there was a span of 7 bases. CDR3 nucleotides: TGTGCCAGCAAGCTGTTCTACGAGCAGTACTTC. Translation gives CASKLFYEQYF.

This clone appeared a single time. For the CDR3, the DNA is TGTGCCAGCTCACCACCTGTCAGACAATGGGGAAACACCATATATTTT. Protein sequence: CASSPPVRQWGNTIYF. The rearrangement links TRBV18 to TRBJ1-3; D is unresolved. The CDR3 loop spans 16 amino acids. Per germline, CDR1 KGHSH and CDR2 LQKENI. The V gene lost 0 bases and the J gene lost 4 bases, with 13 bases spanning the gap.

Here the CDR3 DNA reads TGTGCCAGCAGCGTAGGGGGGAGAGGGATCCATGGCTACACCTTC. It yields the protein CASSVGGRGIHGYTF. The rearrangement uses TRBV9 and TRBJ1-2, with a weak D call TRBD1 (5 bases). Looked up from germline, CDR1 is SGDLS and CDR2 is YYNGEE. V shed 0 bases and J shed 6 bases, with 15 bases lying between them. CDR3 length equals 15 residues.

The chain has TRBV20-1 and TRBJ2-5, with TRBD1 matching over 7 bases. This CDR3 spans 11 amino acids. Germline V gene data show CDR1 as DFQATT and CDR2 as SNEGSKA (reference sequence). The CDR3 nucleotides read TGCACCGGACAGGACCAAGAGACCCAGTACTTC. Protein product: CTGQDQETQYF.

The J gene is TRBJ1-1, the V gene TRBV28; a possible D gene is TRBD1 (6 bases). The CDR3 totals 15 residues. The germline V and J ends were trimmed by 4 bases and 3 bases, with 15 bases remaining between them. Germline CDR1 is MDHEN and CDR2 is SYDVKM. In DNA, the CDR3 is TGTGCCAGCAGTTGGCAAAAGGGGGGGTACACTGAAGCTTTCTTT. Translated: CASSWQKGGYTEAFF.

This clone was seen once. The rearrangement uses TRBV18 and TRBJ1-1; no reliable D call. The CDR3 sequence is 13 residues long. V lost 6 bases to trimming and J lost 2 bases, with 10 bases between them. CDR1 is KGHSH and CDR2 is LQKENI in the germline V gene. This CDR3 reads CASSNVRNTEAFF. CDR3 DNA: TGTGCCAGCTCCAACGTAAGAAACACTGAAGCTTTCTTT.

The J gene is TRBJ1-5, the V gene TRBV19, with unresolved D. In germline, CDR1 is LNHDA, CDR2 SQIVND (reference sequence). The V end was cut by 5 bases, the J end by 0 bases, with 17 bases between. The CDR3 runs to 17 residues. The CDR3 loop reads CASSFLTLNYSNQPQHF. DNA for the CDR3: TGTGCCAGTAGTTTTTTGACCCTGAATTATAGCAATCAGCCCCAGCATTTT.

The J gene is TRBJ2-7, the V gene TRBV15; D not resolved. Germline V gene lookup returns CDR1 LNHNV and CDR2 YYDKDF (reference sequence). The CDR3 contains 15 residues. The germline V and J ends were trimmed by 1 base and 0 bases, with 10 bases remaining between them. The CDR3 DNA is TGTGCCACCAGCAGAGTCGCAGATAGCTCCTACGAGCAGTACTTC. This sequence encodes CATSRVADSSYEQYF.

V gene TRBV6-6 combines with J gene TRBJ1-1; D unresolved. The germline gives CDR1 MNHNY, CDR2 SVGAGI (reference sequence). The CDR3 runs to 13 residues. The V end lost 5 bases, the J end lost 1 base, and 8 bases lay between the germline ends. The chain's CDR3 is CASSPSTNTEAFF. Here the CDR3 DNA reads TGTGCCAGCAGTCCTTCGACGAACACTGAAGCTTTCTTT.

The chain uses TRBV25-1 and TRBJ2-1, with TRBD2 matching 8 bases. The trim removed 8 bases at V and 3 bases at J, leaving 3 bases unmatched. Germline V gene lookup returns CDR1 MGHDK and CDR2 SYGVNS. The CDR3 is 13 amino acids. In nucleotides, the CDR3 is TGTGCCAGCTGCAGCGGGGGCTACAATGAGCAGTTCTTC. Encoded protein: CASCSGGYNEQFF.

This clone has only a few counts. This chain links TRBV29-1 with TRBJ1-2; 12 nucleotides match TRBD1. Germline lookup yields CDR1 SQVTM and CDR2 ANQGSEA. V shed 3 bases and J 7 bases; nucleotides not matched to a gene: 12. The CDR3 covers 16 residues. The CDR3 DNA reads as TGCAGCGTTGAGGGACAGGGGGCGGGCCTCGGGCTTGGCTACACCTTC. It encodes CSVEGQGAGLGLGYTF.

This chain links TRBV19 with TRBJ1-1; weak D call: TRBD1 (5 bases). V was trimmed by 4 bases and J by 3 bases, leaving 12 bases between them. The CDR3 extends over 14 amino acids. CDR1 is LNHDA and CDR2 is SQIVND in the germline V gene (reference sequence). The CDR3 region is CASSSWGMDTEAFF. CDR3 sequence (DNA): TGTGCCAGTAGTAGTTGGGGGATGGACACTGAAGCTTTCTTT. The full variable domain, its missing parts supplied by reference TRBV19 and TRBJ1-1, is DGGITQSPKYLFRKEGQNVTLSCEQNLNHDAMYWYRQDPGQGLRLIYYSQIVNDFQKGDIAEGYSVSREKKESFPLTVTSAQKNPTAFYLCASSSWGMDTEAFFGQGTRLTVV.

The rearrangement joins TRBV7-6 to TRBJ2-7; tentative D call: TRBD1 (5 bases). Trimming cost V 4 bases and J 2 bases, with 9 bases left between them. Germline V gene sequence: CDR1 SGHVS, CDR2 FNYEAQ. The CDR3 loop spans 13 amino acids. CDR3 sequence: CASSSDSTYEQYF. The CDR3 DNA is TGTGCCAGCAGCTCCGACAGTACCTACGAGCAGTACTTC.

This clone was counted only a few times. In the same sample, other DNA sequences code for this CDR3. V and J are TRBV19 and TRBJ1-1, with D perhaps matching TRBD1 (5 bases). CDR1 is LNHDA and CDR2 is SQIVND in the germline V gene (reference sequence). Trimming pared 1 base from V and 4 bases from J, leaving 10 bases between. The CDR3 sequence is 14 residues long. The CDR3 sequence is CASSIGQGGTEAFF. As DNA, the CDR3 is TGTGCCAGTAGTATAGGGCAGGGTGGCACTGAAGCTTTCTTT.

J is TRBJ2-5 and V is TRBV25-1, with a tentative D call TRBD2 (7 bases). Trimming took off 4 bases at V and 3 bases at J, with 21 bases between the two ends. Germline CDR1 MGHDK, CDR2 SYGVNS. The CDR3 has 17 amino acids. The chain's CDR3 is CASSVGGGSGNKETQYF. The CDR3 DNA follows: TGTGCCAGCAGTGTGGGAGGGGGTAGCGGCAACAAAGAGACCCAGTACTTC.

V and J are TRBV5-4 and TRBJ2-3; the D gene is possibly TRBD1 (5 bases). The V end was cut by 3 bases, the J end by 2 bases, with 16 bases between. The V gene's germline CDR1 is SGHNT and CDR2 YYREEE (reference sequence). The CDR3 extends over 16 amino acids. As DNA, the CDR3 is TGTGCCAGCAGCTCAGGACAAGCCGGATACACAGATACGCAGTATTTT. Translation: CASSSGQAGYTDTQYF.

CDR3 nucleotides: TGCGCCAGCAGTGTCCGGGACAGCTGGGAAAAACTGTTTTTT. Amino acid sequence: CASSVRDSWEKLFF. The chain has TRBV10-1 and TRBJ1-4; 7 positions match TRBD1. The CDR3 has 14 amino acids. J gave up 8 bases and V 4 bases, and 7 bases lay outside the gene matches. Germline V gene lookup returns CDR1 WNHNN and CDR2 SYGVQD (reference sequence).

This chain uses TRBV7-9 with TRBJ2-7; 7 bases are a match to TRBD1. V dropped 5 bases and J dropped 3; count of bases not matched to a gene: 10. The CDR3 is 15 residues long. Germline CDR1 and CDR2: SEHNR and FQNEAQ (reference sequence). For the CDR3, the DNA is TGTGCCAGCAGCGAAGGGACAGATTTTTACTACGAGCAGTACTTC. Protein: CASSEGTDFYYEQYF.